This TCR beta chain is drawn from a study of T cells in Graves' hyperthyroidism and ophthalmopathy. Overall study context: The initial diagnosis was the point when peripheral blood was collected, ahead of any treatment.

The V gene end was trimmed by 5 bases and the J gene end by 6 bases; junction bases not matched to a gene: 6. CDR1 is MDHEN and CDR2 is SYDVKM in the germline V gene. This CDR3 contains 14 residues. There were TCR beta CDR3 regions amplified from RNA transcripts. Researchers ran a first-round RT-PCR on the TCR CDR3 using the HTBI primer set. One entry per CDR3 protein results from TCRdb running MiXCR on the multiplex PCR reads. Among roughly 720,000 distinct CDR3 sequences listed, approximately 15% were seen once. This clonotype was seen repeatedly, ten times or more. Its cognate antigen is unknown. Findings and limits, study-wide: Appearing also in blood were most of the thyroid clonotypes expanded above 0.001.

This rearrangement joins TRBV28 to TRBJ2-5; the match to TRBD1 covers 10 bases. Sequences were obtained from blood. The TCR originated in a man in his fifties or sixties with Graves' hyperthyroidism. This chain's CDR3 is CASSPRTGGKTQYF. In DNA, the CDR3 is TGTGCCAGCAGTCCCAGGACAGGGGGAAAGACCCAGTACTTC.